This T cell receptor (beta chain) was sequenced during a study of OX40 agonist ivuxolimab in advanced cancers. This CDR3 spans 13 amino acids. Per the germline V gene, CDR1 is MNHEY and CDR2 is SVGAGI. Deletions cut 5 bases from V and 7 bases from J, with 9 bases between. Libraries were prepared by immunoSEQ multiplex PCR; TCRdb keeps only in-frame clonotypes and omits some of them. The data contain nearly 85,000 clones, around four fifths of them singletons. This TCR was sampled from an adult with an advanced solid tumor such as melanoma, head and neck, liver or kidney cancer. The J gene is TRBJ1-6, the V gene TRBV6-5; tentatively, D is TRBD1 (6 bases). Specimen: CD4+ or CD8+ T cells sorted from blood, collected in a trial of the OX40 agonist ivuxolimab. The CDR3 DNA reads as TGTGCCAGCAGTCCAACAGGGAATTCACCCCTCCACTTT. It codes for CASSPTGNSPLHF.